Shown below are 19 T cell receptor beta chains from a single sample sequenced in a study of OX40 agonist ivuxolimab in advanced cancers. TCRdb's table, derived via immunoSEQ multiplex PCR, lists solely in-frame clones and lacks some. The top ten hold roughly 36% of the sample, which has about 22,000 clones, approximately 83% seen once. The source material was CD4+ or CD8+ T cells sorted from blood, sampled in a trial of the OX40 agonist ivuxolimab. The receptor set was obtained from an adult with an advanced solid tumor such as melanoma, head and neck, liver or kidney cancer.

This clone showed up just once. J is TRBJ1-4 and V is TRBV5-6; possibly TRBD1 for D (6 bases). The CDR3 runs 14 residues. The V gene's germline CDR1 is SGHDT and CDR2 YYEEEE. Trimming stripped 0 bases from V and 8 bases from J, with 11 bases between. As DNA, the CDR3 is TGTGCCAGCAGCTTGGTAGGGGGTGGAGAAAAACTGTTTTTT. Translation gives CASSLVGGGEKLFF.

CDR3 region: CASSDSSATSGEETQYF. CDR3 DNA sequence: TGTGCCAGCAGTGATAGTTCGGCGACTAGCGGGGAAGAGACCCAGTACTTC. This chain joins TRBV2 and TRBJ2-5, with 11 bases lining up with TRBD2. The trim removed 3 bases at V and 3 bases at J, leaving 9 bases unmatched. Germline CDR1 and CDR2: SNHLY and FYNNEI. The CDR3 has 17 residues.

By frequency in the sample, this clone is medium-sized. At one of its ends the junction is not consistent with the germline gene, which may arise from a read error. CDR3 sequence: CASRPNQGLFQYF. The CDR3 DNA is TGTGCCAGCAGACCAAATCAGGGGCTCTTCCAATATTTT. The V and J genes are TRBV11-2 and TRBJ1-4; a weak D match, TRBD1 (6 bases). CDR1 and CDR2 (germline): SGHAT, FQNNGV. The CDR3 runs 13 residues.

In its sample, this clone was seen a few times. V and J are TRBV9 and TRBJ2-2, with D possibly matching TRBD1 (6 bases). The V end was cut by 0 bases, the J end by 1 base, with 10 bases between. Germline V lookup: CDR1 SGDLS, CDR2 YYNGEE. The CDR3 extends over 16 amino acids. CDR3 in DNA: TGTGCCAGCAGCGTAGGGGACACGTTGAACACCGGGGAGCTGTTTTTT. This sequence encodes CASSVGDTLNTGELFF.

This clone was seen once. The chain has TRBV5-6 and TRBJ2-7; D gene unclear. The germline CDR1 and CDR2 sequences are SGHDT and YYEEEE. V was pared by 0 bases and J by 0 bases, with 7 bases between. CDR3 size: 14 residues. The CDR3, as DNA: TGTGCCAGCAGCTTGGCCTTTAGCTCCTACGAGCAGTACTTC. As protein: CASSLAFSSYEQYF.

This chain joins TRBV5-6 and TRBJ1-4; D gene uncertain. The CDR3 extends over 15 amino acids. Germline V gives CDR1 SGHDT, CDR2 YYEEEE. Trimming pared 6 bases from V and 0 bases from J, leaving 12 bases between. The CDR3 loop is CASNHDGATNEKLFF. CDR3 bases: TGTGCCAGCAACCACGACGGTGCAACTAATGAAAAACTGTTTTTT. The full variable domain, with the rest looked up from reference TRBV5-6 and TRBJ1-4, is DAGVTQSPTHLIKTRGQQVTLRCSPKSGHDTVSWYQQALGQGPQFIFQYYEEEERQRGNFPDRFSGHQFPNYSSELNVNALLLGDSALYLCASNHDGATNEKLFFGSGTQLSVL.

The chain employs TRBV5-5 and TRBJ2-7; D is uncertain. The length of the CDR3 is 12 residues. Germline CDR1 and CDR2: SGHKS and YYEKEE (reference sequence). The V end was cut by 4 bases, the J end by 4 bases, with 9 bases between. The CDR3 sequence: CASSLVGYEQYF. CDR3 in DNA: TGTGCCAGCAGCCTCGTAGGTTACGAGCAGTACTTC. Full variable domain (rest looked up from reference TRBV5-5 and TRBJ2-7): DAGVTQSPTHLIKTRGQQVTLRCSPISGHKSVSWYQQVLGQGPQFIFQYYEKEERGRGNFPDRFSARQFPNYSSELNVNALLLGDSALYLCASSLVGYEQYFGPGTRLTVT.

This rearrangement joins TRBV7-2 to TRBJ2-7, with 13 nucleotides matching TRBD2. The CDR3 sequence is 18 residues long. Trimming at V came to 5 bases and at J to 0 bases, leaving 10 bases not matched to a gene. The germline gives CDR1 SGHTA, CDR2 FQGNSA. CDR3 bases: TGTGCCAGCAGCCCGAAACTAGCGGGAGGGCCCCCCTCCTACGAGCAGTACTTC. Translating it yields CASSPKLAGGPPSYEQYF.

V and J are TRBV30 and TRBJ2-5; D not certain. The CDR3 covers 13 residues. Germline CDR1 is GTSNPN and CDR2 is SVGIG (reference sequence). V was shortened by 2 bases and J by 1 base, with 8 bases between the two germline ends. This chain's CDR3 is CAWSHGSQETQYF. The CDR3 DNA sequence: TGTGCCTGGAGTCATGGGTCCCAAGAGACCCAGTACTTC.

This clone is categorized as large. V gene TRBV27 combines with J gene TRBJ2-2; a possible D gene is TRBD1 (5 bases). Germline loops: CDR1 MNHEY, CDR2 SMNVEV (reference sequence). The CDR3 spans 16 residues. Trimming stripped 3 bases from V and 0 bases from J, with 11 bases between. CDR3 sequence reads: CASSLVDTANTGELFF. CDR3 in DNA: TGTGCCAGCAGTTTGGTGGACACTGCGAACACCGGGGAGCTGTTTTTT.

The chain links TRBV4-1 to TRBJ1-2; D uncertain. Germline V gene sequence: CDR1 MGHRA, CDR2 YSYEKL. Trimming left V 2 bases short and J 3 bases short, with 13 bases between. CDR3 length: 15 residues. This CDR3 is CASSQLTAEDYGYTF. In DNA, the CDR3 is TGCGCCAGCAGCCAATTGACGGCAGAAGACTATGGCTACACCTTC.

This clone has just a few counts. In nucleotides, the CDR3 is TGTGCCAGCAGTTCTAGCGGGGAGTGGGATCAGCCCCAGCATTTT. As protein: CASSSSGEWDQPQHF. This chain links TRBV7-9 with TRBJ1-5; no firm D call. V lost 6 bases and J 5 bases, leaving 17 bases between the germline ends. This CDR3 comprises 15 residues. Germline assignment: CDR1 SEHNR and CDR2 FQNEAQ (reference sequence). The complete variable domain, with remaining parts taken from reference TRBV7-9 and TRBJ1-5, reads DTGVSQNPRHKITKRGQNVTFRCDPISEHNRLYWYRQTLGQGPEFLTYFQNEAQLEKSRLLSDRFSAERPKGSFSTLEIQRTEQGDSAMYLCASSSSGEWDQPQHFGDGTRLSIL.

The CDR3 DNA sequence: TGTGCCAGCAGCCCGACTGAAATAGATGAGCAGTTCTTC. This gives the protein CASSPTEIDEQFF. This sequence joins TRBV5-6 and TRBJ2-1, with D unclear. The germline gives CDR1 SGHDT, CDR2 YYEEEE. The V gene lost 4 bases and the J gene lost 8 bases, with 13 bases spanning the gap. The CDR3 is made up of 13 amino acids.

This clone was seen a single time. This chain links TRBV6-5 with TRBJ1-2; 10 nucleotides match TRBD1. CDR3 size: 15 residues. V shed 2 bases and J 6 bases; nucleotides not matched to a gene: 6. In germline, CDR1 is MNHEY, CDR2 SVGAGI. CDR3 nucleotides: TGTGCCAGCAGTTACGGACAGGGGGATTCGGATGGCTACACCTTC. Residues: CASSYGQGDSDGYTF.

This chain joins TRBV5-6 and TRBJ2-7, with TRBD1 matching over 8 bases. The CDR3 covers 14 residues. Germline CDR1 is SGHDT and CDR2 is YYEEEE. The V and J ends lost 4 bases and 4 bases, in that order; junction bases with no gene match: 7. As DNA, the CDR3 is TGTGCCAGCAGCCTGGGGAGGACAGGGTACGAGCAGTACTTC. Amino acid sequence: CASSLGRTGYEQYF. Using reference TRBV5-6 and TRBJ2-7 for the parts outside the CDR3, the full variable domain is DAGVTQSPTHLIKTRGQQVTLRCSPKSGHDTVSWYQQALGQGPQFIFQYYEEEERQRGNFPDRFSGHQFPNYSSELNVNALLLGDSALYLCASSLGRTGYEQYFGPGTRLTVT.

This clone was seen only a few times. The chain combines TRBV2 with TRBJ1-5; D gene uncertain. Germline values: CDR1 SNHLY, CDR2 FYNNEI. The CDR3 contains 13 residues. Trimming took 0 bases from V and 9 from J, leaving 9 bases between them. The CDR3 sequence: CASSEAALRPQHF. As DNA, the CDR3 is TGTGCCAGCAGTGAAGCGGCCCTCCGGCCCCAGCATTTT.

V and J are TRBV4-1 and TRBJ2-1; TRBD1 or TRBD2 may be the D gene (6 bases each). The V end was cut by 0 bases, the J end by 4 bases, with 10 bases between. This CDR3 comprises 15 residues. Germline loops: CDR1 MGHRA, CDR2 YSYEKL. DNA of the CDR3: TGCGCCAGCAGCCAAGACGGAGGGGGGTACAATGAGCAGTTCTTC. It codes for CASSQDGGGYNEQFF.

The CDR3 region is CASSVGLAGEQYF. CDR3 coding DNA: TGTGCCAGCAGCGTAGGTCTAGCGGGCGAGCAGTACTTC. The chain employs TRBV9 and TRBJ2-7; TRBD2 agrees at 8 bases. Trimming removed 0 bases from V and 6 bases from J; junction bases left unmatched: 2. Germline V lookup: CDR1 SGDLS, CDR2 YYNGEE. There are 13 residues in the CDR3.

The chain couples TRBV7-3 to TRBJ2-5; 8 nucleotides line up with TRBD1. The CDR3 runs 17 residues. Germline V gene data show CDR1 as SGHTA and CDR2 as FQGTGA. The trim removed 4 bases at V and 5 bases at J, leaving 15 bases unmatched. Here the CDR3 reads CASSSGSLIRGRETQYF. DNA of the CDR3: TGTGCCAGCAGCTCCGGATCCCTAATCAGGGGGCGGGAGACCCAGTACTTC.